This T cell receptor beta chain was identified in a study of control samples from healthy donors and cancer patients. V dropped 1 base and J dropped 2; count of bases not matched to a gene: 5. CDR1 is SGDLS and CDR2 is YYNGEE in the germline V gene. This CDR3 has 16 residues. The method was immunoSEQ multiplex PCR; TCRdb's version includes in-frame clones alone and lacks a portion of them. The sample shows 120,000 to 150,000 clones, 80% to 95% of them seen only once. The sequence was obtained from a man between 25 and 39 years old in good health. Material for sequencing was blood. This chain connects TRBV9 to TRBJ2-3; 9 nucleotides match TRBD2. DNA of the CDR3: TGTGCCAGCAGCGTATATAGCGGGGGCCTCACAGATACGCAGTATTTT. It codes for CASSVYSGGLTDTQYF.